The present T cell receptor beta chain was sequenced within a study of T cells in localized non-small cell lung cancer. Study outcomes and limitations: Heterogeneity cannot be ruled out, as sequencing used one tumor region only. Median detection of top 100 tumor clones in adjacent lung was around 57 clones. Uninvolved adjacent lung showed higher T cell clonality than tumor.

The CDR3 contains 12 residues. Germline V CDR1 and CDR2: SGHAT, FQNNGV. V lost 5 bases, J lost 8 bases, and 12 bases lay in between. Only in-frame clones appear in the TCRdb table, and some are missing; sequencing was by immunoSEQ multiplex PCR. The sample shows 90,000 to 95,000 clones, roughly 88% of them seen only once. A remark on this clone: Its target is not known.

This chain joins TRBV11-2 and TRBJ1-1; D is possibly TRBD1 (6 bases). The receptor was isolated from a woman aged 40 to 75 with stage II squamous cell lung carcinoma. The sequencing used PBMCs, collected before any cancer treatment. The DNA for the CDR3 is TGTGCCAGCAGCCCGGACAGCGCAGAAGCTTTCTTT. Translated: CASSPDSAEAFF.